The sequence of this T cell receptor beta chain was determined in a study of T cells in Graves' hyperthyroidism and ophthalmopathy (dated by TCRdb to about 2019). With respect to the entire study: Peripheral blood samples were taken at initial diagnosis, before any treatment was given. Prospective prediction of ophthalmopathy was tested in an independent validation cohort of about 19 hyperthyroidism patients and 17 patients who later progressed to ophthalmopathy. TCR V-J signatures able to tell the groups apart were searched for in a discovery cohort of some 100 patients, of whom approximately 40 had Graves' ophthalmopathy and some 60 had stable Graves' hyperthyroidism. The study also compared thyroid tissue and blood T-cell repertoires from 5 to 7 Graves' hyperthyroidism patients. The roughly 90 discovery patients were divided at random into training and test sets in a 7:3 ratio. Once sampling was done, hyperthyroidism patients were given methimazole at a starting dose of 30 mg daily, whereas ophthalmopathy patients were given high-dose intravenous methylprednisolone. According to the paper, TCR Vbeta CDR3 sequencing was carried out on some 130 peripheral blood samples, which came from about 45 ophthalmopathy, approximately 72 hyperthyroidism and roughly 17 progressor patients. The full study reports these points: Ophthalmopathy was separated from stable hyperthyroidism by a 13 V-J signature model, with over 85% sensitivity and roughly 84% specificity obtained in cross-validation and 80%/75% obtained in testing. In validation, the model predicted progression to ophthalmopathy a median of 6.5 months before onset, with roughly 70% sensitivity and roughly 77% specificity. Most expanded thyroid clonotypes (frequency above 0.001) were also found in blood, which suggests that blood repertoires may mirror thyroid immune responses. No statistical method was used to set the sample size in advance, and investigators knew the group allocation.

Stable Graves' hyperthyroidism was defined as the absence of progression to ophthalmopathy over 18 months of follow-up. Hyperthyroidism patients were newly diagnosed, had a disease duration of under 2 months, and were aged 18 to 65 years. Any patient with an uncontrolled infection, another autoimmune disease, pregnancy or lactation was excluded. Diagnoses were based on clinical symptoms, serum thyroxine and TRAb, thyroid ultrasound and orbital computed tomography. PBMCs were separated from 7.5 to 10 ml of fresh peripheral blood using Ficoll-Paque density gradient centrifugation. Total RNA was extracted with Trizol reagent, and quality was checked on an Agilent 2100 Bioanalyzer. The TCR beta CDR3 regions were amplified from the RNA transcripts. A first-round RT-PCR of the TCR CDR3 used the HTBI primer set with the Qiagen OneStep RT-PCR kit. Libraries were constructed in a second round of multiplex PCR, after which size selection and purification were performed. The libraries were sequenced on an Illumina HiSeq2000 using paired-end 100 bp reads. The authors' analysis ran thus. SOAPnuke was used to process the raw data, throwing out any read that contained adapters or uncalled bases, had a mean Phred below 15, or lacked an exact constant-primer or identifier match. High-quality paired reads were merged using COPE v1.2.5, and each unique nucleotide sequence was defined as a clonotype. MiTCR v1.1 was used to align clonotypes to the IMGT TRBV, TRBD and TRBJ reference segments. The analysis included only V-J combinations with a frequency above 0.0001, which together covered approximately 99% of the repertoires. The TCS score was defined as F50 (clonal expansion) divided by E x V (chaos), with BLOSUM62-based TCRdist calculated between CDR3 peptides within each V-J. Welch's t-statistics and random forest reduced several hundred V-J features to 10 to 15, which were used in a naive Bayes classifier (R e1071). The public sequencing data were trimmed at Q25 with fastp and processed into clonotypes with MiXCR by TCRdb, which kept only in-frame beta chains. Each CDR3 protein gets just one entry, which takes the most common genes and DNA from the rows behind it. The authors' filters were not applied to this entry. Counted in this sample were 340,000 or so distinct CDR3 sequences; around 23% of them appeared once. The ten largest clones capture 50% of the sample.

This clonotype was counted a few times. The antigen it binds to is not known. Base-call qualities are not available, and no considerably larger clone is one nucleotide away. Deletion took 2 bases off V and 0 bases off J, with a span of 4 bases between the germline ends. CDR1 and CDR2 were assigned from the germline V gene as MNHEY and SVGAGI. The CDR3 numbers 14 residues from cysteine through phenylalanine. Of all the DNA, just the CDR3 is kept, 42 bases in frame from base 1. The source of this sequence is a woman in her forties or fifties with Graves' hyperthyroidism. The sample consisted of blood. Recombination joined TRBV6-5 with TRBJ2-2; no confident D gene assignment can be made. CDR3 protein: CASSYRANTGELFF. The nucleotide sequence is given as TGTGCCAGCAGTTACAGGGCGAACACCGGGGAGCTGTTTTTT.